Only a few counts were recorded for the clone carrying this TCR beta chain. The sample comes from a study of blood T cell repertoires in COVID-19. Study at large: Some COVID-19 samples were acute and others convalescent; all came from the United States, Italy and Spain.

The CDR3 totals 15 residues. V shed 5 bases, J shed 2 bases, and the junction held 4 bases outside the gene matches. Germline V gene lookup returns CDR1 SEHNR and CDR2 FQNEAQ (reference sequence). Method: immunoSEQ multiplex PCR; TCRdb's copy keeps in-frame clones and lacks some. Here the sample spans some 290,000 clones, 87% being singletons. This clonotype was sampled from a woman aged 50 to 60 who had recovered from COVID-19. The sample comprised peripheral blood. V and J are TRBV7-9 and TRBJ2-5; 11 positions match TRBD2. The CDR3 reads CASSTLAGGQETQYF. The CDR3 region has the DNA TGTGCCAGCAGCACTCTAGCGGGGGGACAAGAGACCCAGTACTTC.